This T cell receptor (beta chain) was retrieved from a study of vaccination and CD4 T cells after COVID-19. Study background: Comprising six males and four females, the convalescent participants counted two Hispanic individuals among them.

Study observations and caveats: The study found that a median 86.3% of reactive clones in convalescent patients appeared only post-vaccination.

The length of the CDR3 is 10 residues. CDR1 and CDR2 from the germline V gene are DFQATT and SNEGSKA (reference sequence). This clonotype has only a few counts. The target antigen is unknown. Germline and junction disagree at one end, which may indicate a read error. Cultured CD4+ T-cell DNA underwent Oncomine TCR Beta short-read sequencing. TCRdb passed the PCR reads through MiXCR, listing each CDR3 protein once. The sample yields 11,000 to 15,000 distinct CDR3 sequences, around two fifths seen once. Described treatment: roughly 10-day PBMC culture with coronavirus spike peptide pools or control peptides (ViraFEST assay). Cells received half-medium changes with fresh IL-2 medium on days 3 and 7.

The sample consisted of cultured CD4+ T cells from blood. J is TRBJ1-2 and V is TRBV20-1; D uncertain. This TCR came from a human donor with COVID-19. In nucleotides, the CDR3 is TGCAGTGCCAGTGCACTTCGCATGCCGTTC. Its translation: CSASALRMPF.